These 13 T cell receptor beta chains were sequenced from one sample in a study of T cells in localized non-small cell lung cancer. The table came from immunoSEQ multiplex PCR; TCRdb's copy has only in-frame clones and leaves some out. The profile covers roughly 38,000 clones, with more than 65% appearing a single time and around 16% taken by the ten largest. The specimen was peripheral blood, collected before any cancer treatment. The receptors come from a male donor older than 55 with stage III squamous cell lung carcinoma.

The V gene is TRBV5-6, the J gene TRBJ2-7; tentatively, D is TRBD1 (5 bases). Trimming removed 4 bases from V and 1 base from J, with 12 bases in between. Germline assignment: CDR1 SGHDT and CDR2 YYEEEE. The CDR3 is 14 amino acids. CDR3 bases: TGTGCCAGCAGCATACGGACACGTTCCTACGAGCAGTACTTC. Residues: CASSIRTRSYEQYF.

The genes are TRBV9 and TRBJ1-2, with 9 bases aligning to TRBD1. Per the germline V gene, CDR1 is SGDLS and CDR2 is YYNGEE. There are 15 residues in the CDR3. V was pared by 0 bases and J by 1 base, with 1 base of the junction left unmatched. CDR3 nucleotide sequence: TGTGCCAGCAGCGTAGGACAGGGGGGTAACTATGGCTACACCTTC. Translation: CASSVGQGGNYGYTF.

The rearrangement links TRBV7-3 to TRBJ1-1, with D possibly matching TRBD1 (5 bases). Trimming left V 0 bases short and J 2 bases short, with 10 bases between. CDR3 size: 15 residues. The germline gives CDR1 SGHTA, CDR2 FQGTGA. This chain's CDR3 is CASSLTAGHNTEAFF. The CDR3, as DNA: TGTGCCAGCAGCTTAACGGCAGGGCATAACACTGAAGCTTTCTTT.

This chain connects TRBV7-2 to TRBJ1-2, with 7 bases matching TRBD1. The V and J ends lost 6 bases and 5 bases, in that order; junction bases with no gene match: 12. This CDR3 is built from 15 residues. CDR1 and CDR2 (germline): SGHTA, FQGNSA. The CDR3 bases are TGTGCCAGCAGTTTCTGGGACAGACTTTTTTATGGCTACACCTTC. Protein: CASSFWDRLFYGYTF.

The chain's CDR3 is CASSPAGTGQYEQYF. Here the CDR3 DNA reads TGTGCCAGCTCACCGGCCGGGACAGGGCAATACGAGCAGTACTTC. The chain employs TRBV18 and TRBJ2-7; 9 bases are shared with TRBD1. V lost 3 bases, J lost 4 bases, and 7 bases stayed unmatched. The CDR3 consists of 15 residues. The germline gives CDR1 KGHSH, CDR2 LQKENI.

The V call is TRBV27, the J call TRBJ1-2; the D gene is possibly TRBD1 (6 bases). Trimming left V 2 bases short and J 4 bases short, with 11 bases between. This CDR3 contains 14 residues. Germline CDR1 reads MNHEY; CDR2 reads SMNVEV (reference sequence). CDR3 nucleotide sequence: TGTGCCAGCAGTTTAAGTACAGGGACCTATGGCTACACCTTC. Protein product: CASSLSTGTYGYTF.

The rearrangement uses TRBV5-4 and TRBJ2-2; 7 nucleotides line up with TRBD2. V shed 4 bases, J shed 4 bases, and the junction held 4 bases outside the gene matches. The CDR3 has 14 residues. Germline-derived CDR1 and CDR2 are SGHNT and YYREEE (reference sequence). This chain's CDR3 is CASSLAVGTGELFF. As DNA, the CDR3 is TGTGCCAGCAGCCTAGCGGTAGGCACCGGGGAGCTGTTTTTT.

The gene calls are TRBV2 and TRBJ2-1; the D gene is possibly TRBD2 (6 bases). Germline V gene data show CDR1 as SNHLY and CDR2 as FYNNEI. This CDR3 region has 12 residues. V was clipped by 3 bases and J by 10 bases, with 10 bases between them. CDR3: CASSDGGWEQFF. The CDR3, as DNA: TGTGCCAGCAGTGATGGGGGGTGGGAGCAGTTCTTC. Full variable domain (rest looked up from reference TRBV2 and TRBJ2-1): EPEVTQTPSHQVTQMGQEVILRCVPISNHLYFYWYRQILGQKVEFLVSFYNNEISEKSEIFDDQFSVERPDGSNFTLKIRSTKLEDSAMYFCASSDGGWEQFFGPGTRLTVL.

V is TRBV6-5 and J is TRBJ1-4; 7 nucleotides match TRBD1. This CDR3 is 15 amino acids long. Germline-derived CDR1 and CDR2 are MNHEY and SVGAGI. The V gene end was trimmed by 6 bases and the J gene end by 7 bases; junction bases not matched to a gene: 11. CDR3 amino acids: CASRPETGRGEKLFF. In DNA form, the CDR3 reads TGTGCCAGCAGGCCCGAGACAGGGCGAGGTGAAAAACTGTTTTTT.

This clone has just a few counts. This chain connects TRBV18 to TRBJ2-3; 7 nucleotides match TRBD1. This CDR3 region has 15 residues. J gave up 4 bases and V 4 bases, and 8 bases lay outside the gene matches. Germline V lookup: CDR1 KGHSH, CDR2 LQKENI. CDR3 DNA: TGTGCCAGCTCACTAGCGACAGGGTGGGCAGATACGCAGTATTTT. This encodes CASSLATGWADTQYF. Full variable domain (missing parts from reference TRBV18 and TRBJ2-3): NAGVMQNPRHLVRRRGQEARLRCSPMKGHSHVYWYRQLPEEGLKFMVYLQKENIIDESGMPKERFSAEFPKEGPSILRIQQVVRGDSAAYFCASSLATGWADTQYFGPGTRLTVL.

CDR3 in DNA: TGCAGCGTTGCAGGACAGTCGGAGACCCAGTACTTC. Its protein is CSVAGQSETQYF. The rearrangement joins TRBV29-1 to TRBJ2-5, with D perhaps TRBD1 (6 bases). The V and J ends lost 4 bases and 5 bases respectively, with 11 bases between them. The CDR3 has 12 amino acids. In germline, CDR1 is SQVTM, CDR2 ANQGSEA. Looking up the rest from reference TRBV29-1 and TRBJ2-5 gives the full variable domain: SAVISQKPSRDICQRGTSLTIQCQVDSQVTMMFWYRQQPGQSLTLIATANQGSEATYESGFVIDKFPISRPNLTFSTLTVSNMSPEDSSIYLCSVAGQSETQYFGPGTRLLVL.

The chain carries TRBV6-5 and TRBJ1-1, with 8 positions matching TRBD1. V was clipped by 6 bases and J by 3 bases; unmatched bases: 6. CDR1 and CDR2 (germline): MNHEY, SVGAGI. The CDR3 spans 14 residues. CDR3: CASRRQGMDTEAFF. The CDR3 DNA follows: TGTGCCAGCAGACGACAGGGGATGGACACTGAAGCTTTCTTT.

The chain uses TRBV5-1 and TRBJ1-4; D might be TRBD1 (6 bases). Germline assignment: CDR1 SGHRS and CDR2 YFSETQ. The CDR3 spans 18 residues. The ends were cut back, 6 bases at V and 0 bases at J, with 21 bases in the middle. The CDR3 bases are TGCGCCAGCAAGAAGGGACTGGAGGGGGGCCCAACTAATGAAAAACTGTTTTTT. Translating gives CASKKGLEGGPTNEKLFF.